The entry below describes one T cell receptor beta chain. Its antigen is undetermined. The data derive from a study of CXCR3-negative and CXCR3-positive naive CD8 T cells. General study findings and limits: Comparison of naive cells showed more hydrophobic TRB CDR3s in CXCR3-positive than in CXCR3-negative naive cells.

Germline lookup yields CDR1 LGHNA and CDR2 YSLEER. This CDR3 has 14 amino acids. The method, 5' RACE with UMI labels, was used to prepare the TRB cDNA libraries. TCRdb reprocessed the 5' RACE reads, keeping one entry per CDR3 protein, no DNA. Its table lists over 150,000 distinct CDR3 sequences. Triplicates of 300,000 or so cells were sorted from each CD8+ T cell subset. CD45RO-CCR7+CD27+CD95- defined naive CD8+ T cells. The genes are TRBV4-3 and TRBJ1-1; TCRdb reports TRBD1, a call that lacks DNA to check it against. The sequenced material came from naive CXCR3+ CD8+ T cells from blood. Subset specified: CD45RO-CCR7+CD27+CD95- naive CD8+ T cells expressing CXCR3 (TNR3+). The receptor's source is a human donor in good health. Some clones in this sample may be carry-over from other donors' samples. The CDR3: CASSQEGTGGEAFF.